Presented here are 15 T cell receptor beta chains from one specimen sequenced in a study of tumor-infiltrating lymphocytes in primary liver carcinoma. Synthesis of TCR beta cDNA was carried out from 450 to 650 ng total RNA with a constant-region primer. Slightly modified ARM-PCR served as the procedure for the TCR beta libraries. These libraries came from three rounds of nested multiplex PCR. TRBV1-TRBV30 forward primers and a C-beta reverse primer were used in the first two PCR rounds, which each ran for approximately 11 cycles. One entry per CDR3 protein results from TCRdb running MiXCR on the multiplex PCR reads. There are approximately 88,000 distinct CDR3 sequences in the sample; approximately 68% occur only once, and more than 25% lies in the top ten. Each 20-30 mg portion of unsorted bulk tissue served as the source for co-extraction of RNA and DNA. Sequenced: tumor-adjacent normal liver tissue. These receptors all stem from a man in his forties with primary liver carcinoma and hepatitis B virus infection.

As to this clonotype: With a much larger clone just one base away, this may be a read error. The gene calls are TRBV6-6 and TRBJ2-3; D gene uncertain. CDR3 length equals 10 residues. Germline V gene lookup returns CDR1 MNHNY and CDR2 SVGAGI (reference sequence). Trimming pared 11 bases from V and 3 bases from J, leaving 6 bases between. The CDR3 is CACGTDTQYF. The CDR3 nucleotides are TGTGCCTGCGGAACAGATACGCAGTATTTT.

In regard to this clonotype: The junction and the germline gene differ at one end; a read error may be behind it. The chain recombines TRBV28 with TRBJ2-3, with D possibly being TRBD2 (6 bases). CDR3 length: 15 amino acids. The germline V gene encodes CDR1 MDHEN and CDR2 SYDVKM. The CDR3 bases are TGTGCCAGCGGCTTTCCGGGGGACCCCACAGATACGCGGTATTTT. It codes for CASGFPGDPTDTRYF.

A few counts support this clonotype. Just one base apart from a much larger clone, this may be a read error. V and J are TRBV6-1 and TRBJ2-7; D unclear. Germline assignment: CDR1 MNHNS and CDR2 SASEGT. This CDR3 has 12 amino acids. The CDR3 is CAGSEIGREQYF. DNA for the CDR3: TGTGCCGGCAGTGAAATCGGGCGCGAGCAGTACTTC.

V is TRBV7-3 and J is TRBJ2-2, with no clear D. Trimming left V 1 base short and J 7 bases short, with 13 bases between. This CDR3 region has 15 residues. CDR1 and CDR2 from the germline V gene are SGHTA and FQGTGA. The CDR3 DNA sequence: TGTGCCAGCAGCTTAATGCAGTCTGGCGGCGGGGAGCTGTTTTTT. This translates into CASSLMQSGGGELFF.

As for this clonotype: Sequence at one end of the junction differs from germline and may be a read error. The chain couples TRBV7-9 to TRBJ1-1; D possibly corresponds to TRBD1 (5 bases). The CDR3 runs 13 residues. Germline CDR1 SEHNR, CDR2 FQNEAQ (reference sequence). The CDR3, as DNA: TGTGCCAGCAGCTCGACAGTAGCTCTTGAAACTTTCTTT. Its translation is CASSSTVALETFF.

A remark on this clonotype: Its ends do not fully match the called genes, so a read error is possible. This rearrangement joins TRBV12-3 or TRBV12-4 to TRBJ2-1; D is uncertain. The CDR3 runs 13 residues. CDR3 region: CSSSWRADNEQFF. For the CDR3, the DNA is TGTTCCAGCAGCTGGAGAGCAGACAATGAGCAGTTCTTC.

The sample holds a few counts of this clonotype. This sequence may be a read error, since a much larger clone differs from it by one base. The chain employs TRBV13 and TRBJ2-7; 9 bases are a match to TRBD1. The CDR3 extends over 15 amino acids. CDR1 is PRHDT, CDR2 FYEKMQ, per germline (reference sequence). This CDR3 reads CASSAPLGTGSERYF. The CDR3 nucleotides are TGTGCCAGCAGCGCCCCTCTTGGGACAGGGAGCGAGCGGTACTTC.

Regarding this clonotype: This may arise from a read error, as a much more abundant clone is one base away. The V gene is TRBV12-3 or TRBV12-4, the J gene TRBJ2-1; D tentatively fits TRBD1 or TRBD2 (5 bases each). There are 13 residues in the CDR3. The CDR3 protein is CASKGSSCNEQFF. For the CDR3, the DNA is TGTGCCAGCAAGGGGAGCTCCTGCAATGAGCAGTTCTTC.

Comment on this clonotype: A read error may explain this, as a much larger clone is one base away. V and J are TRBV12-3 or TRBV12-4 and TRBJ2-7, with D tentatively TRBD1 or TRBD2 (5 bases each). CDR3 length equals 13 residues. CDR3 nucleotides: TGTGCCGGCAGTTCGGGGCTAGCCTACGAGCAGTACTTC. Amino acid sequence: CAGSSGLAYEQYF.

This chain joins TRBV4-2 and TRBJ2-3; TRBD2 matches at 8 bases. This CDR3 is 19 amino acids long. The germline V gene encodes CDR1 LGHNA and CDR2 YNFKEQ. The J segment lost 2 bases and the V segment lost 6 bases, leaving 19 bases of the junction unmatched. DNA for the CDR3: TGTGCCAGCAGGTACATAGGGACTATCGGGAGGGCCGACACAGATACGCAGTATTTT. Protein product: CASRYIGTIGRADTDTQYF.

CDR3 amino acids: CASSLATRRASGDEQFF. CDR3 DNA: TGCGCCAGCAGCTTGGCCACAAGAAGGGCTAGCGGGGATGAGCAGTTCTTC. The chain uses TRBV5-1 and TRBJ2-1, with 9 positions matching TRBD2. Germline V gene lookup returns CDR1 SGHRS and CDR2 YFSETQ. This CDR3 has 17 residues. J was trimmed by 8 bases and V by 0 bases; bases with no gene match: 12.

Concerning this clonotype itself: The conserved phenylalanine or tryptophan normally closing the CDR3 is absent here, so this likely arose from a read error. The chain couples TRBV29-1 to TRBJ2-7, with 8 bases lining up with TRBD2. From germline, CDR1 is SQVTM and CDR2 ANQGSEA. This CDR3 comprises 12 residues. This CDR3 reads CSVSGSGYKQYL. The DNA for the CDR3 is TGCAGCGTTAGCGGGAGTGGCTACAAGCAGTACTTA.

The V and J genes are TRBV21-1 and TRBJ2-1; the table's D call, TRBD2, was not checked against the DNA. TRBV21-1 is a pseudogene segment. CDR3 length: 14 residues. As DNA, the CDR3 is TGTGTCACCGGGAAGGGAGGGCACGGAAATGAGCAGTTCTTC. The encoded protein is CVTGKGGHGNEQFF.

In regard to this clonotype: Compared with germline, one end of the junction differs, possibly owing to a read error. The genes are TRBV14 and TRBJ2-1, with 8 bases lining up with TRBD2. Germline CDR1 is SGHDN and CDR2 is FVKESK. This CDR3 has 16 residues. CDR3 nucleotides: TGTGCCAGCAGTGCCGTAGCGGGATGGGTAAACAATGAGCACTTCTTC. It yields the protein CASSAVAGWVNNEHFF.

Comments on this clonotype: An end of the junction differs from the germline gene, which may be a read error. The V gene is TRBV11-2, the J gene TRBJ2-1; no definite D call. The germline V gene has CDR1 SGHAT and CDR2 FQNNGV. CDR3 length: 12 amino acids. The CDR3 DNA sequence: TGTACCAGCTGCTTGGTGGTACGTGAGCAGTTCTTC. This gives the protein CTSCLVVREQFF.